This T cell receptor beta chain was captured in a study of shared clonotypes between healthy human individuals. Study at large: A donor's plate count was three for CD4 naive and three for CD4 memory; CD8 naive had two and CD8 memory one.

Deletions cut 4 bases from V and 10 bases from J, with 18 bases between. This CDR3 is 13 amino acids long. CDR1 is SGHNT, CDR2 YYREEE, per germline (reference sequence). TCRdb's table, derived via immunoSEQ multiplex PCR, lists solely in-frame clones and lacks some. The sample holds about 2.4 million clones; under 95% are singletons and the top ten take 0.36%. This clonotype was obtained from a man in his late teens or twenties in good health. Some clones in this sample may be carry-over from other donors' samples. V gene TRBV5-4 combines with J gene TRBJ2-7; D remains ambiguous. Sequencing was performed on naive CD4+ T cells from PBMCs. The subset: CD45RA+ positively selected. Here the CDR3 reads CASSPGRAIFQYF. The CDR3 nucleotides are TGTGCCAGCAGCCCTGGCCGGGCGATATTTCAGTACTTC.